A single sample is the source of the 5 T cell receptor beta chains below, sequenced in a study of T cell responses to AZD1222 COVID-19 vaccine. Generated by immunoSEQ multiplex PCR, the TCRdb table keeps only in-frame clones and is missing some. The profile covers about 130,000 clones, with roughly 90% appearing a single time and roughly 4.2% taken by the ten largest. Here the sequenced sample was peripheral blood, taken on day 0 of AZD1222 vaccination. Every receptor here comes from an adult in good health.

This clone was observed once. V gene TRBV10-3 combines with J gene TRBJ1-5, with D perhaps matching TRBD1 (5 bases). Trimming took 3 bases from V and 7 from J, leaving 13 bases between them. The CDR3 is 14 residues long. Per germline, CDR1 ENHRY and CDR2 SYGVKD. The CDR3 region has the DNA TGTGCCATCAGTGACGCCGCGGGGGACCAGCCCCAGCATTTT. Translated, it gives CAISDAAGDQPQHF.

This rearrangement joins TRBV12-3 or TRBV12-4 to TRBJ2-5; D is unresolved. V was clipped by 5 bases and J by 5 bases, with 6 bases between them. The length of the CDR3 is 11 residues. The CDR3 DNA is TGTGCCAGCAGTCCCGGGGAGACCCAGTACTTC. This encodes CASSPGETQYF.

The genes are TRBV7-9 and TRBJ1-6; the match to TRBD1 covers 9 bases. CDR3 size: 17 residues. The junction had 10 bases not matched to a gene; V was cut back by 5 bases and J by 5 bases. Germline CDR1 SEHNR, CDR2 FQNEAQ (reference sequence). The CDR3 bases are TGTGCCAGCAGCAGCAAGACAGGGGGTGTGAATAATTCACCCCTCCACTTT. Amino acids: CASSSKTGGVNNSPLHF.

The chain employs TRBV28 and TRBJ1-6, with 8 bases lining up with TRBD1. V was clipped by 6 bases and J by 8 bases; unmatched bases: 6. CDR3 length: 14 amino acids. The germline CDR1 and CDR2 sequences are MDHEN and SYDVKM. This chain's CDR3 is CASRPGQDHSPLHF. DNA of the CDR3: TGTGCCAGCAGGCCGGGACAGGATCATTCACCCCTCCACTTT. The variable domain in full, completed from reference TRBV28 and TRBJ1-6, reads DVKVTQSSRYLVKRTGEKVFLECVQDMDHENMFWYRQDPGLGLRLIYFSYDVKMKEKGDIPEGYSVSREKKERFSLILESASTNQTSMYLCASRPGQDHSPLHFGNGTRLTVT.

The chain combines TRBV3-1 (or the pseudogene TRBV3-2) with TRBJ2-1; TRBD2 agrees at 10 bases. CDR3 length: 15 residues. Germline V gives CDR1 LGHDT, CDR2 YNNKEL (reference sequence). J lost 5 bases, V lost 4 bases, and 5 bases had no gene match. The CDR3 nucleotides are TGTGCCAGCAGCCCCAGCGGGGGGGCTAACAATGAGCAGTTCTTC. It encodes CASSPSGGANNEQFF.